This T cell receptor beta chain was found in a study of T-cell memory formation after mild COVID-19 (dated by TCRdb to 2020 to 2023). With regard to the full study: TCR sequence clusters from the two donors were largely donor specific. In a couple of donors, T-cell clones that expanded and contracted after mild COVID-19 were followed by sequencing TCRalpha and TCRbeta repertoires longitudinally. The cohort was made up of two young adult volunteers, one female and one male, who were previously healthy.

The paper's findings and limits, for the study overall: The study included only two mild cases, and larger cohorts that include severe cases with pre-infection samples were judged to be necessary. Whether the second-wave clones peaking on day 37 were SARS-CoV-2 specific was not confirmed. From day 15 to 85, contracting clones showed balanced CD4/CD8 phenotypes, whereas a second wave of clones that expanded from day 15 to 37 leaned towards CD4+. Contracting CD4+ clones were found mainly in CM and EM memory subsets, while CD8+ clones were enriched in EMRA. The detection of some responding clones in pre-infection memory suggests that pre-existing cross-reactive memory T cells joined the SARS-CoV-2 response.

Sequenced using an Illumina NovaSeq 6000. TCRalpha and TCRbeta cDNA libraries were built by 5'RACE with constant-segment primers, adding sample barcodes and unique molecular identifiers. RNA was extracted from every sample with Trizol reagent. Library amplification was performed in two PCR steps, and a second sample barcode and Illumina TruSeq adapters were introduced in the second step. Sequencing of the libraries was done on an Illumina NovaSeq, producing 2 x 150 bp paired-end reads. Concerning the study's data processing: The reads were demultiplexed and collapsed into UMI-guided consensus sequences using migec v1.2.7. With mixcr v2.1.11, UMI consensuses were aligned to TRA and TRB V and J templates and assembled into clonotypes. Expanded or contracted clonotypes were those called significant by both edgeR and NoisET, with noise models trained on biological replicates. For edgeR calls, a false discovery rate-adjusted p below 0.01 and a log2 fold-change threshold of 1 were applied. As an exploratory analysis of dynamics, PCA with hierarchical clustering was applied to max-normalized trajectories of the 1000 most abundant clonotypes. The CD4 or CD8 phenotype of responding clones was assigned using the separately sequenced CD4+ and CD8+ repertoires. TCRdb handled the public reads itself, with Q25 trimming in fastp and clone calling in MiXCR, and kept productive beta chains. Rows with one shared CDR3 protein collapse into an entry with the most common genes and DNA. These V and J calls are TCRdb output, not the study's own analysis. Here the sample has under 250,000 distinct CDR3 sequences; approximately 10% occur a single time. The top ten hold roughly 3.5% of the sample.

Ficoll-Paque density gradient centrifugation was the method used to isolate PBMCs. In the germline V gene, CDR1 corresponds to SGHRS and CDR2 to YFSETQ. Taken from cysteine to phenylalanine, the CDR3 has 13 residues. The CDR3 DNA has 39 bases and is translated from base 1. Between the V and J ends, shortened by 5 bases and 8 bases respectively, the junction contains 13 bases. This clonotype was picked up many times. Which antigen it targets is not known. The sample holds no much larger clone one base away, and base qualities are not on file. The chain is encoded by TRBV5-1 joined to TRBJ1-4, with an unclear D gene assignment. Sequencing was performed on PBMCs or a T cell subset sorted from them (not recorded which). The clonotype originates from a man between 18 and 35 years old who had mild COVID-19 (a few samples of this study predate the infection). The sample titles of this study are shuffled in the database, so cell type and time point are left out; the donor was told from shared clones. The sequence in DNA is TGCGCCAGCAGTGTAAGAGTGGAGGAAAAACTGTTTTTT. This codes for CASSVRVEEKLFF.